The clone carrying this TCR beta chain was counted a few times. The antigen is unknown. Assay: immunoSEQ multiplex PCR; the TCRdb copy retains only in-frame clones and omits some. The sample carries about 6,600 clones, roughly 84% recorded once. The data stem from a study of tumour-infiltrating T cells in Burkitt lymphoma. Overall study: This cohort included all epidemiological subtypes of Burkitt lymphoma. Productive clonality predicted overall and progression-free survival.

There are 17 residues in the CDR3. Germline CDR1 SGHTA, CDR2 FQGNSA. The V end lost 5 bases, the J end lost 0 bases, and 18 bases lay between the germline ends. The study, taken as a whole, reports: Many Burkitt lymphoma patients shared several public clonotypes.

The chain joins TRBV7-2 to TRBJ2-3, with D perhaps matching TRBD1 or TRBD2 (6 bases each). The sequenced sample was tumor tissue. The sequence derives from a human donor with Burkitt lymphoma. The chain's CDR3 is CASSPGEAALSTDTQYF. The CDR3 coding sequence is TGTGCCAGCAGCCCAGGGGAGGCGGCCCTTAGCACAGATACGCAGTATTTT.